Here is one T cell receptor beta chain with its context. The naive CD8 subset, CD45RO-negative cells positively selected for CCR7, excluded terminally differentiated effector memory CD45RA+ cells. Profiled with immunoSEQ multiplex PCR; TCRdb holds only in-frame clones, not every one. The table includes millions of clones, approximately 95% detected once. Per germline, CDR1 SGHVS and CDR2 FQNEAQ. The CDR3 runs 14 residues. The V end lost 2 bases, the J end lost 3 bases, and 11 bases lay between the germline ends. The data derive from a study of shared clonotypes between healthy human individuals. Study-level background: Per-donor plates numbered three CD4 naive, three CD4 memory, two CD8 naive and one CD8 memory.

This clonotype originated in a man between 18 and 35 years old in good health. The chain employs TRBV7-8 and TRBJ2-7; D gene ambiguous. The sequenced sample was naive CD8+ T cells sorted from blood. The CDR3 spells CASSLYAEDYEQYF. The CDR3 nucleotides are TGTGCCAGCAGCTTATATGCAGAAGACTACGAGCAGTACTTC.